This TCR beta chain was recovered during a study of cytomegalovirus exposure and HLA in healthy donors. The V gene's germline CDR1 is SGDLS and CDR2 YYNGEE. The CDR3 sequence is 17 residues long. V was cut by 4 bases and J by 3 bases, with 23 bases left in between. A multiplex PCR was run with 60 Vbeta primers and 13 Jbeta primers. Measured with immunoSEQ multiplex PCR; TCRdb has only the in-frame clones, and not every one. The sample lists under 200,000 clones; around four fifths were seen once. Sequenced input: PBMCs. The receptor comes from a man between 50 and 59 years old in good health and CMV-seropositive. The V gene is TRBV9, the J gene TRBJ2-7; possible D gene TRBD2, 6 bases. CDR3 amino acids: CASSLRPGRDGVYEQYF. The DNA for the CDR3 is TGTGCCAGCAGCCTCCGTCCAGGGCGGGACGGGGTCTACGAGCAGTACTTC.